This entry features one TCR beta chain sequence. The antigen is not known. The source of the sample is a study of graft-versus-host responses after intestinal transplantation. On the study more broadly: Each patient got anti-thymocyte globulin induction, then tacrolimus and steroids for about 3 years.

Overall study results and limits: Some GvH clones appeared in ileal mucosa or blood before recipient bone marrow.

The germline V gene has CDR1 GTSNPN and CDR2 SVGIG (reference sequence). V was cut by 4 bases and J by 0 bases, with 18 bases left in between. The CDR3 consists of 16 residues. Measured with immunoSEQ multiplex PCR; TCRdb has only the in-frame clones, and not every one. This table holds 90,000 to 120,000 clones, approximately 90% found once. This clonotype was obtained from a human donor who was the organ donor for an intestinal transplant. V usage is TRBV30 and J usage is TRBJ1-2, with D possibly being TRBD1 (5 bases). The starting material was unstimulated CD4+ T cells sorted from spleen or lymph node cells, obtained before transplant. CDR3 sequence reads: CAWNNVRDGSNYGYTF. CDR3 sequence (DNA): TGTGCCTGGAACAATGTTCGGGACGGATCTAACTATGGCTACACCTTC.